These T cell receptor beta chains were read from a single sample in a study of tumor-infiltrating lymphocytes in oesophageal squamous cell carcinoma. TCRdb analysed the PCR reads with MiXCR anew, one entry per CDR3 protein. There are roughly 20,000 distinct CDR3 sequences in the sample; around 41% occur only once, and roughly 14% lies in the top ten. What was sequenced was normal esophageal tissue next to the tumor. All receptors come from a male donor with esophageal squamous cell carcinoma. The CDR3 runs from the conserved cysteine through the conserved F or W. The order of the fields is V gene, D gene, clone size, J gene, CDR3 DNA, CDR3 protein. A D gene is named only where the DNA matches it firmly. The size entry is marked missing in some rows and otherwise reads once, few, many or a size class.

>TRBV7-6|TRBD2|few|TRBJ2-1
TGTGCCAGCAGCAGATGGACTAGCGGGAGGTACAATGAGCAGTTCTTC
CASSRWTSGRYNEQFF
>TRBV11-3|TRBD1|medium-sized|TRBJ2-1
TGTGCCAGCAGCTTAGAACAGGGGGGTTACAATGAGCAGTTCTTC
CASSLEQGGYNEQFF
>TRBV25-1|.|few|TRBJ1-6
TGTGCCAGCAGTGAACAGTCCGATAATTCACCCCTCCACTTT
CASSEQSDNSPLHF
>TRBV5-1|TRBD2|.|TRBJ2-3
TGCGCCAGCAGCTTGGGGCTAGCGGGTCGGGGGGCAGATACGCAGTATTTT
CASSLGLAGRGADTQYF
>TRBV24-1|TRBD1|many|TRBJ2-5
TGTGCCACCAGTGACCAGGGGACAGGGGGCCGGGAGACCCAGTACTTC
CATSDQGTGGRETQYF
>TRBV28|.|many|TRBJ2-6
TGTGCCAGCAGTTCTACATGGGGGCAGGCCGACTCTGGGGCCAACGTCCTGACTTTC
CASSSTWGQADSGANVLTF
>TRBV7-6|.|.|TRBJ2-2
TGTGCCAGCAGCTTAGGGACGAAAACCGGGGAGCTGTTTTTT
CASSLGTKTGELFF
>TRBV28|.|many|TRBJ2-1
TGTGCCAGCAGTGTCCGGACGAAAAACAATGAGCAGTTCTTC
CASSVRTKNNEQFF
>TRBV6-1|.|few|TRBJ1-2
TGTGCCAGCACCCCCCTCGGGGGTTATGGCTACACCTTC
CASTPLGGYGYTF
>TRBV20-1|.|few|TRBJ2-3
TGCAGTGCTAGAGATCTCTACGAGCAGTATTTT
CSARDLYEQYF
>TRBV5-1|TRBD2|many|TRBJ2-7
TGCGCCAGCAGAGAGCGGGAGACGAGTAGCGAGCAGTACTTC
CASRERETSSEQYF
>TRBV7-6|TRBD1|.|TRBJ2-5
TGTGCCAGCAAGGACAGGGGAGAGACCCAGTACTTC
CASKDRGETQYF
>TRBV7-2|TRBD2|.|TRBJ2-3
TGTGCCAGCAGGCATGGGACTAGTGGCAGGGATACGCAGTATTTT
CASRHGTSGRDTQYF
>TRBV12-3/TRBV12-4|TRBD1|.|TRBJ2-1
TGTGCCATCACCTTAGAGGGGGCTTACAATGAGCAGTTCTTC
CAITLEGAYNEQFF
>TRBV3-1|.|.|TRBJ2-7
TGTGCCAGCAGCCAAGTCTCGTACGAGCAGTACTTC
CASSQVSYEQYF
>TRBV10-1|.|medium-sized|TRBJ2-3
TGCGCCAGCAGTCGGGACTTGGATACGCAGTATTTT
CASSRDLDTQYF
>TRBV7-6|TRBD2|few|TRBJ2-7
TGTGCCAGCAGCTTAAGGGGAGGACTAGCGGACCTTTACGAGCAGTACTTC
CASSLRGGLADLYEQYF
>TRBV6-2/TRBV6-3|.|.|TRBJ2-5
TGTGCCAGCAGTGAAAGATTCCAGACCCAGTACTTC
CASSERFQTQYF
>TRBV18|TRBD1|many|TRBJ2-5
TGTGCCAGCTCACCATCGACAGGGGGCGCGGTCGGGGAGACCCAGTACTTC
CASSPSTGGAVGETQYF
>TRBV7-8|.|.|TRBJ2-3
TGTGCCAGCAGCTTGGAGACTAGTTTTCGGGCAGATACGCAGTATTTT
CASSLETSFRADTQYF
>TRBV6-1|TRBD1|.|TRBJ1-1
TGTGCCAGCAGTGAACTTGGACAGGGAGGGACTGAAGCTTTCTTT
CASSELGQGGTEAFF
>TRBV28|.|.|TRBJ1-2
TGTGCCAGCAGTCGGGGGACCGACGTTTTTAACTATGGCTACACCTTC
CASSRGTDVFNYGYTF
>TRBV12-3/TRBV12-4|.|.|TRBJ2-5
TGTGCCAGCAGTTTAGGAGGGACCGACAATGAGCAGTACTTC
CASSLGGTDNEQYF
>TRBV19|.|many|TRBJ2-6
TGTGCCAGTAGTATCGATTTCTCTGGGGCCAACGTCCTGACTTTC
CASSIDFSGANVLTF
>TRBV20-1|.|.|TRBJ2-3
TGCAGTGCTAGAGAAGGGGGGAATGGCTATACGCAGTATTTT
CSAREGGNGYTQYF
>TRBV7-6|TRBD2|few|TRBJ2-7
TGTGCCAGCAGCTCCGGACTAGCGGGAGAAGTGGGGTACGAGCAGTACTTC
CASSSGLAGEVGYEQYF
>TRBV6-1|TRBD1|few|TRBJ2-6
TGTGCCAGCAGGACCACAGGGGCTGGGGCCAACGTCCTGACTTTC
CASRTTGAGANVLTF
>TRBV7-3|.|once|TRBJ2-3
TGTGCCAGCAGCTCCTACGGGGATACGCAGTATTTT
CASSSYGDTQYF
>TRBV7-9|.|.|TRBJ1-5
TGTGCCAGCAGCCTAAACCAGGCAGGGAACAATCAGCCCCAGCATTTT
CASSLNQAGNNQPQHF
>TRBV27|TRBD1|many|TRBJ1-2
TGTGCCAGCTGGGACAGCCTCACTATGCTCTACACCTTC
CASWDSLTMLYTF
>TRBV5-8|.|many|TRBJ2-2
TGTGCCAGCAGCAAATGGACTGAGAACACCGGGGAGCTGTTTTTT
CASSKWTENTGELFF
>TRBV6-2/TRBV6-3|TRBD2|once|TRBJ2-1
TGTGCCAGCAGTGAATGGCCTAGCGGGAGCGGGATCCAAGAGACCCAGTTCTTC
CASSEWPSGSGIQETQFF
>TRBV7-6|.|.|TRBJ2-5
TGTGCCAGCAGCCGCGGAAAGGGTAGTGAGCTGTTCTTC
CASSRGKGSELFF
>TRBV6-6|.|.|TRBJ2-7
TGTGCCAGCAGTTACCAGGCAGAGAATAACTACGAGCAGTACTTC
CASSYQAENNYEQYF
>TRBV27|.|many|TRBJ2-3
TGTGCCAGCAGTGCCACAGATACGCAGTATTTT
CASSATDTQYF
>TRBV28|.|.|TRBJ2-3
TGTGCCAGCAGTTTACAGCGTTACACAGATACGCAGTATTTT
CASSLQRYTDTQYF
>TRBV27|TRBD1|.|TRBJ2-3
TGTGCCAGCAGTCCTACAGGGGTCCTCCTCCACTTC
CASSPTGVLLHF
>TRBV7-6|.|.|TRBJ2-6
.
CASSSFRRTSGALNRYAVLRF
>TRBV28|.|many|TRBJ1-1
TGTGCCAGCATCTGGGGGGGGATGAGCACTGAAGCTTTCTTT
CASIWGGMSTEAFF
>TRBV7-6|TRBD2|few|TRBJ2-3
TGTGCCAGCAGCTTAGCGGCTAGCGGGAACACCGGGGAGCTGTATTTT
CASSLAASGNTGELYF